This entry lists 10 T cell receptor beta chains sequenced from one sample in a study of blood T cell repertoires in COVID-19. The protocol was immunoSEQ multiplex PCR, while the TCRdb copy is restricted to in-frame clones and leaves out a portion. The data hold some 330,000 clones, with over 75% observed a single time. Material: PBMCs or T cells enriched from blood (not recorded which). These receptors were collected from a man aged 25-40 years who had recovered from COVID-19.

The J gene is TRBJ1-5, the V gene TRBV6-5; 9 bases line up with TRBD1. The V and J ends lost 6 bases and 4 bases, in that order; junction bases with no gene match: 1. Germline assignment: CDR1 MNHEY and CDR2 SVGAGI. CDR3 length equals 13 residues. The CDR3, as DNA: TGTGCCAGCAGGGGACAGGGTAATCAGCCCCAGCATTTT. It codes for CASRGQGNQPQHF.

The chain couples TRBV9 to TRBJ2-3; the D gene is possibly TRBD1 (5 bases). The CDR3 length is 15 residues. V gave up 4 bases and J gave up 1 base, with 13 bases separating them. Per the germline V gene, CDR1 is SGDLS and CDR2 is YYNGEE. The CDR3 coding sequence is TGTGCCAGCAGCCCAGGGCGGAAGGGCACAGATACGCAGTATTTT. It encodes CASSPGRKGTDTQYF.

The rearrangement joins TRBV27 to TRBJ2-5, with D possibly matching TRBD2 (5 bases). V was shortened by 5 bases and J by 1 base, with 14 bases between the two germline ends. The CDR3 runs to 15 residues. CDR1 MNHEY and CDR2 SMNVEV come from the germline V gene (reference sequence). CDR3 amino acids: CASSGLSKAQETQYF. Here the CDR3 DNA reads TGTGCCAGCAGTGGACTCAGCAAAGCCCAAGAGACCCAGTACTTC.

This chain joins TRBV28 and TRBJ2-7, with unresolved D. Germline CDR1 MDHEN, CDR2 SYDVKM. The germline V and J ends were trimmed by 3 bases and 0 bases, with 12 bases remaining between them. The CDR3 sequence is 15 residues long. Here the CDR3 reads CASSFYGGPSYEQYF. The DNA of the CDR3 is TGTGCCAGCAGTTTTTACGGCGGTCCCTCCTACGAGCAGTACTTC.

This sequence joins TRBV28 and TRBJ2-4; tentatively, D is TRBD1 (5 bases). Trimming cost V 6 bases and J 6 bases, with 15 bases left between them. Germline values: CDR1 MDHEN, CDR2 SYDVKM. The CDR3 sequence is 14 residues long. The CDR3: CASRTPLGLNIQYF. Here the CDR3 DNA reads TGTGCCAGCAGGACACCTCTGGGGCTAAACATTCAGTACTTC. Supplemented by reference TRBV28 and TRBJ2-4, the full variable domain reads DVKVTQSSRYLVKRTGEKVFLECVQDMDHENMFWYRQDPGLGLRLIYFSYDVKMKEKGDIPEGYSVSREKKERFSLILESASTNQTSMYLCASRTPLGLNIQYFGAGTRLSVL.

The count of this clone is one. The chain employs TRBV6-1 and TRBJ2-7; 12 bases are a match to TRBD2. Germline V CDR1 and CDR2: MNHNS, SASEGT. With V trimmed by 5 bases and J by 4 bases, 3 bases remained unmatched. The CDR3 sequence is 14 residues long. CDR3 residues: CASSLTSGGYEQYF. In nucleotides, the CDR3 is TGTGCCAGCAGTCTGACTAGCGGGGGATACGAGCAGTACTTC.

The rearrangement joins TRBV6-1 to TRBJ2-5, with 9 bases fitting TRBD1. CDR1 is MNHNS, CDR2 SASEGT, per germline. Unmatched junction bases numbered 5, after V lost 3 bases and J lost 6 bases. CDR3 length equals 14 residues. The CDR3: CASSDGQGRQTQYF. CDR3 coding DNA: TGTGCCAGCAGTGATGGACAGGGGAGACAGACCCAGTACTTC.

The CDR3 loop is CASSYTDRHRNTEAFF. For the CDR3, the DNA is TGTGCCAGCAGTTACACCGATCGACACAGGAACACTGAAGCTTTCTTT. This rearrangement joins TRBV6-5 to TRBJ1-1; D gene uncertain. Trimming shortened V by 2 bases and J by 1 base, and 14 bases separated the two germline ends. CDR3 size: 16 residues. Germline values: CDR1 MNHEY, CDR2 SVGAGI.

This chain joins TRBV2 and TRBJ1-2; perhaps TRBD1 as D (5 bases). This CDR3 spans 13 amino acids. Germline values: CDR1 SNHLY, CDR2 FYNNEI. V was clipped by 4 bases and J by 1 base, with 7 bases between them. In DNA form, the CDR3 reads TGTGCCAGCAGTGCGGGGGTTAACTATGGCTACACCTTC. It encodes CASSAGVNYGYTF.

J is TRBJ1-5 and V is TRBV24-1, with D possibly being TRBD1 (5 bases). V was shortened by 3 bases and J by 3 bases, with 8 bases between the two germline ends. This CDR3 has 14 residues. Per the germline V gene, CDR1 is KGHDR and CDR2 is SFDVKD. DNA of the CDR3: TGTGCCACCAGTGATGGTGGGGCCAATCAGCCCCAGCATTTT. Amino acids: CATSDGGANQPQHF.